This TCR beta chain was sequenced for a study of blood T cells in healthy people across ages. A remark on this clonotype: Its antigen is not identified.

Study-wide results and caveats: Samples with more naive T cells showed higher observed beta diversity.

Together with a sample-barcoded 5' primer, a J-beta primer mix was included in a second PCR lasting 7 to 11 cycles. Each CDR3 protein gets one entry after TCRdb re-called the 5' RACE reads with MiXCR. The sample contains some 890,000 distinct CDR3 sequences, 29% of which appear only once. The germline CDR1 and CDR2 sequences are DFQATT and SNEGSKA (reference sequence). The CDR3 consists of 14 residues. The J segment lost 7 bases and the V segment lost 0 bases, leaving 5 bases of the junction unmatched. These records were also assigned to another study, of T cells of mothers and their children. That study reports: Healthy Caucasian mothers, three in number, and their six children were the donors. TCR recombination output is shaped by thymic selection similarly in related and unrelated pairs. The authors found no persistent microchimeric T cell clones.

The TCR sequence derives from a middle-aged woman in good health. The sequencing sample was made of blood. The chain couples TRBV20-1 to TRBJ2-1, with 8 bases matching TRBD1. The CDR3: CSARDSRGRNEQFF. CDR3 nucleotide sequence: TGCAGTGCTAGAGATAGCAGGGGGCGGAATGAGCAGTTCTTC.